These 23 T cell receptor beta chains originate from one sample sequenced in a study of T cells after yellow fever vaccination. MiXCR, applied by TCRdb to the 5' RACE reads, yields one record per CDR3 protein. This table has around 110,000 distinct CDR3 sequences, 8.4% appearing once. The sequencing used CD8+ T cells sorted from PBMCs, collected 45 days after the yellow fever booster vaccination. These receptors were obtained from a man aged 30 to 39 who received the YFV17D yellow fever vaccine.

The chain carries TRBV14 and TRBJ2-1, with 9 nucleotides matching TRBD2. Losses at the gene ends were 7 bases for V and 0 bases for J; bases not matched to a gene: 10. Per the germline V gene, CDR1 is SGHDN and CDR2 is FVKESK. The CDR3 covers 17 residues. The CDR3 protein is CASKPSGAKSSYNEQFF. DNA for the CDR3: TGTGCCAGCAAGCCTAGCGGGGCGAAGAGCTCCTACAATGAGCAGTTCTTC.

In this sample, this clonotype turned up many times. This chain uses TRBV7-7 with TRBJ2-2, with 8 positions matching TRBD2. Trimming removed 5 bases from V and 1 base from J; junction bases left unmatched: 15. Germline CDR1 reads SSHAT; CDR2 reads FNYEAQ (reference sequence). There are 19 residues in the CDR3. Here the CDR3 DNA reads TGTGCCAGCAGCCGAGTCCCGGGACTAGGGCAACAGAACACCGGGGAGCTGTTTTTT. Residues: CASSRVPGLGQQNTGELFF. The entire variable domain, with the rest obtained from reference TRBV7-7 and TRBJ2-2, is as follows: GAGVSQSPRYKVTKRGQDVTLRCDPISSHATLYWYQQALGQGPEFLTYFNYEAQPDKSGLPSDRFSAERPEGSISTLTIQRTEQRDSAMYRCASSRVPGLGQQNTGELFFGEGSRLTVL.

There are a few counts of this clonotype. The chain recombines TRBV5-1 with TRBJ2-7, with 12 positions matching TRBD2. The CDR3 is 14 amino acids. Losses at the gene ends were 5 bases for V and 1 base for J; bases not matched to a gene: 1. In germline, CDR1 is SGHRS, CDR2 YFSETQ. Here the CDR3 reads CASRLAGGSYEQYF. The CDR3, as DNA: TGCGCCAGCAGACTAGCGGGAGGATCCTACGAGCAGTACTTC.

There are many counts of this clonotype. The chain employs TRBV10-3 and TRBJ1-2; TRBD1 aligns across 10 bases. The CDR3 has 14 residues. From germline, CDR1 is ENHRY and CDR2 SYGVKD. V gave up 3 bases and J gave up 6 bases; unmatched junction bases: 4. In DNA, the CDR3 is TGTGCCATCAGTGATCCGGGACAGGGGCATGGCTACACCTTC. This gives the protein CAISDPGQGHGYTF.

This clonotype was counted ten times or more. V is TRBV7-9 and J is TRBJ2-3, with 9 bases identical to TRBD2. Germline CDR1 is SEHNR and CDR2 is FQNEAQ (reference sequence). The CDR3 is made up of 15 amino acids. V lost 8 bases, J lost 4 bases, and 10 bases stayed unmatched. The DNA of the CDR3 is TGTGCCAGCGAAGATAGCGGGAGAGGGTCAGATACGCAGTATTTT. The encoded protein is CASEDSGRGSDTQYF.

This clonotype has at least ten counts. The CDR3 spells CAISVLYSDNEQFF. CDR3 in DNA: TGTGCCATCAGTGTTCTGTACAGCGACAATGAGCAGTTCTTC. V usage is TRBV10-3 and J usage is TRBJ2-1; D is uncertain. CDR1 is ENHRY, CDR2 SYGVKD, per germline. This CDR3 region has 14 residues. V was shortened by 4 bases and J by 5 bases, with 12 bases between the two germline ends.

This clonotype was detected a few times. The gene calls are TRBV3-1 and TRBJ2-1, with TRBD2 matching 8 bases. The CDR3 sequence is 17 residues long. Germline V CDR1 and CDR2: LGHDT, YNNKEL (reference sequence). Unmatched junction bases numbered 6, after V lost 2 bases and J lost 0 bases. The CDR3 nucleotides are TGTGCCAGCAGCCAAACTAGCGGCCTAGGCTCCTACAATGAGCAGTTCTTC. Encoded protein: CASSQTSGLGSYNEQFF.

At least ten counts were recorded for this clonotype. V is TRBV10-3 and J is TRBJ1-3; TRBD1 might be the D (5 bases). This CDR3 spans 14 amino acids. V was trimmed by 2 bases and J by 2 bases, leaving 7 bases between them. Germline loops: CDR1 ENHRY, CDR2 SYGVKD. CDR3 nucleotide sequence: TGTGCCATCAGTGAGCCGGACACTGGAAACACCATATATTTT. It specifies CAISEPDTGNTIYF.

This clonotype was counted only a few times. CDR3 nucleotides: TGTGCCAGCAGCTTAATGGGGGGTACCGGCTACGAGCAGTACTTC. Translated, it gives CASSLMGGTGYEQYF. The chain joins TRBV7-3 to TRBJ2-7; D might be TRBD2 (6 bases). The CDR3 has 15 amino acids. V shed 1 base and J shed 3 bases, with 13 bases lying between them. Germline V gene sequence: CDR1 SGHTA, CDR2 FQGTGA.

The count of this clonotype is one. The rearrangement uses TRBV3-1 and TRBJ2-3, with 11 bases lining up with TRBD2. The CDR3 spans 18 residues. From germline, CDR1 is LGHDT and CDR2 YNNKEL (reference sequence). The CDR3 reads CTISFLVAGGGSSDTQYF. The CDR3 DNA follows: TGTACCATCAGTTTCCTGGTAGCGGGAGGGGGTAGCTCAGATACGCAGTATTTT.

The chain has TRBV6-1 and TRBJ1-6, with a weak D call TRBD1 (5 bases). The CDR3 totals 15 residues. Germline CDR1 is MNHNS and CDR2 is SASEGT. V lost 6 bases and J 5 bases, leaving 14 bases between the germline ends. The CDR3 nucleotides read TGTGCCAGCAGCAATCGACAGCGGAATAATTCACCCCTCCACTTT. Translated, it gives CASSNRQRNNSPLHF.

For this clonotype: This may be a read error: a much more frequent sequence differs by one nucleotide. The chain employs TRBV6-5 and TRBJ1-1; D not resolved. Germline lookup yields CDR1 MNHEY and CDR2 SVGAGI. The germline V and J ends were trimmed by 4 bases and 0 bases, with 12 bases remaining between them. The CDR3 consists of 15 residues. Written as DNA, the CDR3 is TGTGCCAGCAGTTGTGGGGAACTGATGAACACTGAAGCTTTCTTT. This translates into CASSCGELMNTEAFF.

On this clonotype: Given a much more abundant clone one base away, this may be a read error. This chain connects TRBV24-1 to TRBJ2-1; 7 positions match TRBD2. V trimming: 4 bases; J trimming: 9 bases; junction bases outside the gene matches: 5. Per germline, CDR1 KGHDR and CDR2 SFDVKD. The CDR3 runs to 13 residues. This CDR3 is CATSEQAGSEQFF. Here the CDR3 DNA reads TGTGCCACCAGTGAACAAGCGGGAAGTGAGCAGTTCTTC.

A few counts support this clonotype. The rearrangement links TRBV11-2 to TRBJ2-1; 14 positions agree with TRBD2. In germline, CDR1 is SGHAT, CDR2 FQNNGV. The V and J ends lost 4 bases and 8 bases, in that order; junction bases with no gene match: 4. The CDR3 loop spans 15 amino acids. The CDR3 region has the DNA TGTGCCAGCAGCTCGGGACTAGCGGGAGAGGATGAGCAGTTCTTC. Its protein product is CASSSGLAGEDEQFF.

This clonotype occurred a few times. The chain carries TRBV24-1 and TRBJ2-5; D gene uncertain. V dropped 12 bases and J dropped 5 bases, with 24 bases sitting between them. Germline V CDR1 and CDR2: KGHDR, SFDVKD. The CDR3 length is 15 residues. CDR3 bases: TGTGCCGTCTCGGCTGTACACGGCCTGGGGGAGACCCAGTACTTC. This codes for CAVSAVHGLGETQYF.

This clonotype appeared a few times. This chain connects TRBV20-1 to TRBJ2-7; the match to TRBD2 covers 9 bases. Trimming took 5 bases from V and 2 from J; bases not matched to a gene: 7. The CDR3 spans 14 residues. In germline, CDR1 is DFQATT, CDR2 SNEGSKA (reference sequence). CDR3: CSAAPGTSTYEQYF. The DNA for the CDR3 is TGCAGTGCTGCCCCCGGGACTAGCACCTACGAGCAGTACTTC.

Ten or more counts support this clonotype. This chain connects TRBV6-2 or TRBV6-3 to TRBJ2-1; no firm D call. The V gene lost 6 bases and the J gene lost 6 bases, with 21 bases spanning the gap. The CDR3 spans 16 residues. From germline, CDR1 is MNHEY and CDR2 SVGEGT. In DNA, the CDR3 is TGTGCCAGCAGAGCCGGACCCGAAGGTTGGGGCAATGAGCAGTTCTTC. Translation: CASRAGPEGWGNEQFF.

This clonotype occurred many times. The J gene is TRBJ2-3, the V gene TRBV5-6, with TRBD2 identical over 8 bases. Germline lookup yields CDR1 SGHDT and CDR2 YYEEEE. V shed 4 bases and J 4 bases; nucleotides not matched to a gene: 8. The CDR3 is made up of 15 amino acids. CDR3 in DNA: TGTGCCAGCAGCCTAAGCGGGAGATGGGCAGATACGCAGTATTTT. Protein: CASSLSGRWADTQYF.

Ten or more counts support this clonotype. The chain couples TRBV7-9 to TRBJ2-7; TRBD2 aligns across 8 bases. This CDR3 comprises 16 residues. CDR1 is SEHNR and CDR2 is FQNEAQ in the germline V gene (reference sequence). Losses at the gene ends were 5 bases for V and 2 bases for J; bases not matched to a gene: 11. DNA of the CDR3: TGTGCCAGCAGCCCTAGCCGGGAGGGCCCGACCTACGAGCAGTACTTC. It translates to CASSPSREGPTYEQYF.

There are many counts of this clonotype. This chain joins TRBV20-1 and TRBJ2-7; D uncertain. The CDR3 is 12 residues long. CDR1 is DFQATT, CDR2 SNEGSKA, per germline (reference sequence). Trimming pared 6 bases from V and 2 bases from J, leaving 11 bases between. Written as DNA, the CDR3 is TGCAGTGCCTCTGAATCTCCCTACGAGCAGTACTTC. This sequence encodes CSASESPYEQYF.

This chain joins TRBV7-9 and TRBJ2-1; D is possibly TRBD1 (6 bases). Germline CDR1 is SEHNR and CDR2 is FQNEAQ (reference sequence). Trimming removed 3 bases at V and 8 bases at J, with 17 bases between. This CDR3 has 15 residues. Written as DNA, the CDR3 is TGTGCCAGCAGCTTTGGTGGGGGCCCCCCTCATGAGCAGTTCTTC. This sequence encodes CASSFGGGPPHEQFF.

J is TRBJ2-2 and V is TRBV29-1, with a possible D match to TRBD2 (5 bases). The V end was cut by 4 bases, the J end by 2 bases, with 11 bases between. CDR3 size: 14 residues. Germline V gene sequence: CDR1 SQVTM, CDR2 ANQGSEA. CDR3 nucleotide sequence: TGCAGCGTTGTGGACGGGGAAAACACCGGGGAGCTGTTTTTT. As protein: CSVVDGENTGELFF.

This clonotype showed up many times. V and J are TRBV18 and TRBJ2-7; D uncertain. The CDR3 has 11 amino acids. With 2 bases removed from V and 2 bases from J, the gap between germline ends came to 1 base. Germline V gene data show CDR1 as KGHSH and CDR2 as LQKENI. This chain's CDR3 is CASSPTYEQYF. The CDR3 bases are TGTGCCAGCTCACCAACCTACGAGCAGTACTTC.